These 9 T cell receptor beta chains were all obtained from the same sample, sequenced in a study of T-cell reconstitution after alpha-beta-depleted transplantation in children (dated by TCRdb to 2015 to 2016). The intended sense of this specimen's treatment or condition label: allogeneic hematopoietic cell transplantation with graft depleted of TCRalphabeta T cells and CD19 B cells. To prepare the library, PCR was applied. These reads were obtained on an Illumina HiSeq 2500. TCR library preparation used molecular barcoding, with unique molecular identifiers applied to normalize quantification of the TCRbeta repertoire. TCRdb took the public reads, trimmed them with fastp at Q25, ran MiXCR for clone calling and kept in-frame beta chains. Entries are consolidated by CDR3 protein sequence, retaining the most common genes and DNA. The sample table contains approximately 650,000 distinct CDR3 sequences; only one count was recorded for 10% to 15% of them. The ten largest account for around 0.8% of the sample.

The sample was PBMCs, taken before TCRalphabeta/CD19-depleted stem cell transplant. The receptors were sampled from a girl aged 2 to 10 with congenital amegakaryocytic thrombocytopenia, due to receive a stem cell transplant.

This clonotype was seen ten or more times. This rearrangement joins TRBV29-1 to TRBJ2-1; TRBD2 is a possible D gene (5 bases). Trimming left V 6 bases short and J 9 bases short, with 15 bases between. Looked up from germline, CDR1 is SQVTM and CDR2 is ANQGSEA. CDR3 length: 12 residues. The CDR3 region has the DNA TGCAGCGTCCAATTAGCGTTCGGTGAGCAGTTCTTC. Amino acids: CSVQLAFGEQFF.

Many counts were recorded for this clonotype. This chain connects TRBV20-1 to TRBJ2-3, with D unclear. The CDR3 totals 17 residues. The V gene's germline CDR1 is DFQATT and CDR2 SNEGSKA (reference sequence). V lost 3 bases to trimming and J lost 4 bases, with 23 bases between them. CDR3 region: CSASSDTYSGPPDTQYF. CDR3 nucleotide sequence: TGCAGTGCTAGCTCGGATACCTACTCCGGTCCCCCAGATACGCAGTATTTT.

This clonotype was seen repeatedly, ten times or more. The V gene is TRBV20-1, the J gene TRBJ2-7; 7 bases match TRBD2. The CDR3 loop spans 15 amino acids. V was clipped by 3 bases and J by 0 bases; unmatched bases: 8. The germline gives CDR1 DFQATT, CDR2 SNEGSKA (reference sequence). CDR3 coding DNA: TGCAGTGCTAGTAGTTTGAGCGGGACCTCCTACGAGCAGTACTTC. It encodes CSASSLSGTSYEQYF.

This clonotype came up a few times. The rearrangement links TRBV4-1 to TRBJ2-1; 9 nucleotides agree with TRBD2. The CDR3 sequence is 19 residues long. CDR1 and CDR2 (germline): MGHRA, YSYEKL. With 0 bases clipped from V and 2 bases from J, the junction kept 11 bases outside the gene matches. Written as DNA, the CDR3 is TGCGCCAGCAGCCAAGACCCGTGGGAAGTAGCGGGAGCCTACAATGAGCAGTTCTTC. Translating it yields CASSQDPWEVAGAYNEQFF.

The J gene is TRBJ2-2, the V gene TRBV4-2, with D unresolved. V shed 3 bases and J shed 6 bases, with 8 bases lying between them. This CDR3 has 13 residues. The germline gives CDR1 LGHNA, CDR2 YNFKEQ. CDR3 sequence reads: CASSQYSAGELFF. The CDR3 DNA reads as TGTGCCAGCAGCCAGTACAGCGCCGGGGAGCTGTTTTTT.

This clonotype was picked up a small number of times. CDR3 in amino acids: CASSLAPLIAGVWETQYF. In nucleotides, the CDR3 is TGCGCCAGCAGCTTGGCCCCTTTGATAGCGGGAGTTTGGGAGACCCAGTACTTC. The gene calls are TRBV5-1 and TRBJ2-5, with 9 bases lining up with TRBD2. V was pared by 0 bases and J by 5 bases, with 14 bases of the junction left unmatched. CDR1 and CDR2 from the germline V gene are SGHRS and YFSETQ. CDR3 length: 18 residues.

The gene calls are TRBV20-1 and TRBJ2-1, with 13 bases lining up with TRBD2. V shed 1 base, J shed 9 bases, and the junction held 6 bases outside the gene matches. Germline loops: CDR1 DFQATT, CDR2 SNEGSKA (reference sequence). CDR3 length: 15 residues. In DNA, the CDR3 is TGCAGTGCTAGAGCAGGGACTAGCGGGATCGCTGAGCAGTTCTTC. Encoded protein: CSARAGTSGIAEQFF.

The J gene is TRBJ1-4, the V gene TRBV7-9; TRBD1 might be the D (5 bases). With 1 base removed from V and 8 bases from J, the gap between germline ends came to 11 bases. Germline V gene data show CDR1 as SEHNR and CDR2 as FQNEAQ (reference sequence). The CDR3 is 14 residues long. The DNA for the CDR3 is TGTGCCAGCAGCTTAGGCGGGGCGGTCGAAAAACTGTTTTTT. Protein: CASSLGGAVEKLFF.

The CDR3: CASSPTPRLAGVPDTQYF. DNA for the CDR3: TGCGCCAGCAGCCCTACCCCCAGACTAGCGGGAGTCCCAGATACGCAGTATTTT. The chain employs TRBV5-1 and TRBJ2-3; TRBD2 agrees at 12 bases. Germline values: CDR1 SGHRS, CDR2 YFSETQ. Germline trimming cut 4 bases from V and 4 bases from J; bases unmatched to any gene: 13. The CDR3 consists of 18 residues.